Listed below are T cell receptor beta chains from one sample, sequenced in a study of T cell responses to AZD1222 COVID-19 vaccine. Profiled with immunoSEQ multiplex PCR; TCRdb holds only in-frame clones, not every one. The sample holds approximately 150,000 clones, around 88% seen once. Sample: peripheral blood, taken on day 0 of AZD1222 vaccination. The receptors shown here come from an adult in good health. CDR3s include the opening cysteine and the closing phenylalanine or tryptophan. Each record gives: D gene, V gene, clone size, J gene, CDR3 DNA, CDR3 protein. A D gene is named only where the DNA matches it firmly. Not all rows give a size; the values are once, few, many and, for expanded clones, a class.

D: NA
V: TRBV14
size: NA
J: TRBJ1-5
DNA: TGTGCCAGCAGCCAAGGCCTCAATCAGCCCCAGCATTTT
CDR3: CASSQGLNQPQHF

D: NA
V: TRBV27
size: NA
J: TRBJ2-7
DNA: TGTGCCAGCAGTTTATGGCAGGGCCCCTACGAGCAGTACTTC
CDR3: CASSLWQGPYEQYF

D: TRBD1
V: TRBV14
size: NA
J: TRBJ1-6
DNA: TGTGCCAGCAGCCTCCGACAGGGCTTTAATTCACCCCTCCACTTT
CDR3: CASSLRQGFNSPLHF

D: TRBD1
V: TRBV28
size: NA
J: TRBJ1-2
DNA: TGTGCCAGCAGGAGGGACAGGGTACATGGCTACACCTTC
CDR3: CASRRDRVHGYTF

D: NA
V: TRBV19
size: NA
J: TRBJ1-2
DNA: TGTGCCAGTAGTCCCGGCCCCTATGGCTACACCTTC
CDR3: CASSPGPYGYTF

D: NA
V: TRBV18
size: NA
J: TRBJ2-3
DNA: TGTGCCAGCTCACCGGTACAGGGCGGGGGCACAGATACGCAGTATTTT
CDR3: CASSPVQGGGTDTQYF

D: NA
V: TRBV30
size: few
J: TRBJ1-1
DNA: TGTGCCTGGAGTATTGGACACCTTGAAGCTTTCTTT
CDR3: CAWSIGHLEAFF

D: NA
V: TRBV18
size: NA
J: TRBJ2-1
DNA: TGTGCCAGCTCACCGGCGGCTGGCAGGGAGCGAAGAAACAATGAGCAGTTCTTC
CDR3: CASSPAAGRERRNNEQFF

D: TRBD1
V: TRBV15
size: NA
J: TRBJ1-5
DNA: TGTGCCACCAGCAGAGATCGGGGGACAGGGAATCAGCCCCAGCATTTT
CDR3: CATSRDRGTGNQPQHF

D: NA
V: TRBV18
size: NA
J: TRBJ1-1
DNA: TGTGCCAGCTCACCACTCGGGTTTAGGAACACTGAAGCTTTCTTT
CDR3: CASSPLGFRNTEAFF

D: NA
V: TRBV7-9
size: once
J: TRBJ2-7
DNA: TGTGCCAGCAGCGGACCTTACGAGCAGTACTTC
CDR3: CASSGPYEQYF

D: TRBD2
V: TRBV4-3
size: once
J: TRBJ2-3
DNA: TGCGCCAGCAGCCTTCGCCCGGCTAGCGGGACAGATACGCAGTATTTT
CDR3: CASSLRPASGTDTQYF

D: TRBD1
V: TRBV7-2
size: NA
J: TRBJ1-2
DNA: TGTGCCAGCAGCTACCGCGACGGAACAGGGGCCGGGTCGTTC
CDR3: CASSYRDGTGAGSF

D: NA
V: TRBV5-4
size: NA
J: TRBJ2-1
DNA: TGTGCCAGCAGCTTGTCAGTTTCGAATCGGCACCACAATGAGCAGTTCTTC
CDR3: CASSLSVSNRHHNEQFF

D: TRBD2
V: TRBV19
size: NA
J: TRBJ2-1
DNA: TGTGCCAGTAGTCTCGGTGGACTAGCGGGGAGATCCTCCTACAATGAGCAGTTCTTC
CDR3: CASSLGGLAGRSSYNEQFF

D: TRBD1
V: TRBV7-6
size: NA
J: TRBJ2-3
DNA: TGTGCCAGCAGCTTAGCAGGGGGCGTCACAGATACGCAGTATTTT
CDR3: CASSLAGGVTDTQYF

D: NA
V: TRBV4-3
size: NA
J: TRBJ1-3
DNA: TGCGCCAGCAGCCAAGATTACCGCGGTGGCTCTGGAAACACCATATATTTT
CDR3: CASSQDYRGGSGNTIYF

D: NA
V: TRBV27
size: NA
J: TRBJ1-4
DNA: TGTGCCAGCAGTTCGGTTTACACTAATGAAAAACTGTTTTTT
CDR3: CASSSVYTNEKLFF

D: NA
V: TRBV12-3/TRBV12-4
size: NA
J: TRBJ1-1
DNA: TGTGCCAGCAGTCTAAGGCCGGGCACTGAAGCTTTCTTT
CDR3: CASSLRPGTEAFF

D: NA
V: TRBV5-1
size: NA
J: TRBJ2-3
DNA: TGCGCCAGCAGCACCGGGGCCGGCACAGATACGCAGTATTTT
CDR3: CASSTGAGTDTQYF

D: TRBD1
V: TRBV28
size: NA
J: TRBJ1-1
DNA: TGTGCCAGCAGTTACCGACAGGGGGAGGCTGAAGCTTTCTTT
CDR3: CASSYRQGEAEAFF

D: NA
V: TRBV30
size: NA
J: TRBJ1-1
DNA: TGTGCCTGGAGTGTAGGGGGGTCCGCTTTCTTT
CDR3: CAWSVGGSAFF

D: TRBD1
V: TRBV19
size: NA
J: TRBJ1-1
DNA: TGTGCCAGCACCCCCACAGGGGGCGAGTTCACTGAAGCTTTCTTT
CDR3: CASTPTGGEFTEAFF

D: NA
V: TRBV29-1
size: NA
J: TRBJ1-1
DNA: TGCAGCGCCACCCGGGTGGCGAACACTGAAGCTTTCTTT
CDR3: CSATRVANTEAFF

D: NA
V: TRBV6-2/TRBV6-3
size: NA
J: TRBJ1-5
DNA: TGTGCCAGCAGTTACTCCTTTGTCGCTTTTGAGCCCCAGCATTTT
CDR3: CASSYSFVAFEPQHF

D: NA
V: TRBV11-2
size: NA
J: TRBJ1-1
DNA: TGTGCCAGCAGCCCGGACAGAGGGGCTTTCTTT
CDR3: CASSPDRGAFF

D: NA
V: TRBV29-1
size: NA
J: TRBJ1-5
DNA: TGCAGCGCGGGCAGGGAAGGTCAGCCCCAGCATTTT
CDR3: CSAGREGQPQHF

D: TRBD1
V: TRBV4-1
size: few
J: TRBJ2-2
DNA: TGCGCCAGCAGCCAACTTACAGGGGGCGTCGGGGAGCTGTTTTTT
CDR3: CASSQLTGGVGELFF

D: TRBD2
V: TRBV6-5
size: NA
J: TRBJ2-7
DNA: TGTGCCAGCAGTTACTACGCCAGCGGGAGGGCGGGGGAGCAGTACTTC
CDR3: CASSYYASGRAGEQYF

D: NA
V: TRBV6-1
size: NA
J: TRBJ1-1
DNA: TGTGCCAGCAGTGAAGCTAGGAGTTCTGAAGCTTTCTTT
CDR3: CASSEARSSEAFF

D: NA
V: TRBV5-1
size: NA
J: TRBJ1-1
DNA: TGCGCCAGCAGCTTGGGAGGAAACACTGAAGCTTTCTTT
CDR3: CASSLGGNTEAFF

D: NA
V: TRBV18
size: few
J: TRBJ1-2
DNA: TGTGCCAGCTCACCGAAAGGGGGTGAGGGCTACACCTTC
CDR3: CASSPKGGEGYTF

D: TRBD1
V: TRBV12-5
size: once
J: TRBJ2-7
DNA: TGTGCTAGTGGCCTTGGGACAGGGTACTACGAGCAGTACTTC
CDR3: CASGLGTGYYEQYF

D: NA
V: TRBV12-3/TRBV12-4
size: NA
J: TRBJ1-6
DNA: TGTGCCAGCAGTCCCCGTCCTAATTCACCCCTCCACTTT
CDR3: CASSPRPNSPLHF

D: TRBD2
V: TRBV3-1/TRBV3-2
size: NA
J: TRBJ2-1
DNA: TGTGCCAGCAGCTCTAGCGGGAGTTTTTTCTTC
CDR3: CASSSSGSFFF

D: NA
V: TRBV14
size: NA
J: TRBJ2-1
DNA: TGTGCCAGCAGCCAAGAAGGGGGGGAGCAGTTCTTC
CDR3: CASSQEGGEQFF

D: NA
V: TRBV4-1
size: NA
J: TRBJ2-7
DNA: TGCGCCAGCAGCCAAGGACCCAGGGGAGCCTACGAGCAGTACTTC
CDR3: CASSQGPRGAYEQYF

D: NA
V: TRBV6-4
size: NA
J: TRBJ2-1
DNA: TGTGCCAGCAGTGACTCAGGGAACAATGAGCAGTTCTTC
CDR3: CASSDSGNNEQFF

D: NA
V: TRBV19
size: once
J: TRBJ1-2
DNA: TGTGCCAGTAGTATAGGAGCAGGCGGCTATGGCTACACCTTC
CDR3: CASSIGAGGYGYTF

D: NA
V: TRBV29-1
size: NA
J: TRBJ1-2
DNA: TGCAGCGTTGAGCTAGGGTACTATGGCTACACCTTC
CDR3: CSVELGYYGYTF

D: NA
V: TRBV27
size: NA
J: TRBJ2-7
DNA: TGTGCCAGCAGTACCCATACCTACGAGCAGTACTTC
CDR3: CASSTHTYEQYF

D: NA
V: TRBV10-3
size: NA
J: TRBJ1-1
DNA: TGTGCCATCAAAAACATACAGAACACTGAAGCTTTCTTT
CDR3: CAIKNIQNTEAFF

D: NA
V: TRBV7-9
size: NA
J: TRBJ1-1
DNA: TGTGCCAGCAGCTTAGCGTCTACTGAAGCTTTCTTT
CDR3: CASSLASTEAFF

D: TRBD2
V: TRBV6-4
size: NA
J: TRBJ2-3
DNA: TGTGCCAGCAGTGGACTAGCGGGAGCCACAGATACGCAGTATTTT
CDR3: CASSGLAGATDTQYF

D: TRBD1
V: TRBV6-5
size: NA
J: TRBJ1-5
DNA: TGTGCCAGCAGGGCCACAGGGGGCGATCAGCCCCAGCATTTT
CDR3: CASRATGGDQPQHF

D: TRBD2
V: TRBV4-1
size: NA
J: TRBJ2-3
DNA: TGCGCCAGCAGCCGGGGTGGCGGGAGCGGCACAGATACGCAGTATTTT
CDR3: CASSRGGGSGTDTQYF

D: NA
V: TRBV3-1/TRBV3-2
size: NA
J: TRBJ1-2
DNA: TGTGCCAGCAGCCAAAGTGCCCGACCTAACTATGGCTACACCTTC
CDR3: CASSQSARPNYGYTF

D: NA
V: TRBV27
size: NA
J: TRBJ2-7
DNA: TGTGCCAGTGGCTTGGTCCAGGGGTCCTACGAGCAGTACTTC
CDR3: CASGLVQGSYEQYF

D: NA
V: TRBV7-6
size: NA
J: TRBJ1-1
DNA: TGTGCCAGCAGCTTAGGGGGAGTCGGGGGGACCTCAAGAATGAACACTGAAGCTTTCTTT
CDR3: CASSLGGVGGTSRMNTEAFF

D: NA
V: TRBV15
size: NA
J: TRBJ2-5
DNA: TGTGCCACCAGCAAGGTTGGGCTTACGGGGACCCAGTACTTC
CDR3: CATSKVGLTGTQYF

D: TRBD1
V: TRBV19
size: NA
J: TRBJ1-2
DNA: TGTGCCAGTAGTGGCAGGGGGTTAAGGGACTATGGCTACACCTTC
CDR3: CASSGRGLRDYGYTF

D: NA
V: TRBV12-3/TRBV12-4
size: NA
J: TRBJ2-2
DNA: TGTGCCAGCAGTTTAGGGTCCGGGGAGCTGTTTTTT
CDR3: CASSLGSGELFF

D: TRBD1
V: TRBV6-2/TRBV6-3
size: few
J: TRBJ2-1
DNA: TGTGCCAGCAGTCCGGACAGGGGTTGGTTTGAGTGGTTCTTC
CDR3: CASSPDRGWFEWFF

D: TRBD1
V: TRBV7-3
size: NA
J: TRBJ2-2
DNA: TGTGCCAGCAGCTTAATTGGTCAGGGGGCGAACACCGGGGAGCTGTTTTTT
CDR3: CASSLIGQGANTGELFF

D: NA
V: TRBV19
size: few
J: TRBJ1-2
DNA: TGTGCCAGTAGTTGGACCAGTATAACTAACTATGGCTACACCTTC
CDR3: CASSWTSITNYGYTF